This T cell receptor (beta chain) was captured by sequencing in a study of cytomegalovirus exposure and HLA in healthy donors (dated by TCRdb to about 2017). Study-wide context: In an earlier analysis of roughly 590 of the donors, about 260 Gb of sequence data and 117 million unique TCR beta sequences from about 180 million T cells were reported. In a later genetic analysis, genome-wide SNP genotypes for about 55% of the roughly 700 donors were used, and that subset was treated as a discovery cohort. High-throughput TCR immunosequencing, statistical association of individual TCRs with disease status, and machine learning were combined to predict cytomegalovirus infection status. Of the 398 genotyped donors, 80% to 90% were placed in the genetic ancestry cluster associated with self-reported Caucasian donors. Donor age, sex, ethnicity and CMV serostatus were collected together with the repertoire data. Every repertoire in the discovery cohort had been generated on one and the same sequencing platform. Both class I and class II loci were covered by HLA typing, at four-digit resolution. Along with the roughly 610-subject first cohort, a separate validation cohort of more than 90 different subjects was used. The study used immunosequencing to profile the T cell repertoires of about 670 subjects and linked those repertoires to cytomegalovirus serostatus. Typing coverage varied by locus: about 620-630 donors for A, B, C, DRB1 and DQB1; roughly 510 for DQA1; about 590 for DPA1; roughly 450 for DPB1. Approximately 300 gigabases of sequencing data and tens of millions of unique TCR sequences were included in an early release covering 550 to 650 HLA-typed donors. To study patterns of TCR occurrence, a later analysis re-analyzed previously published TCR beta repertoires from 666 donors and added high-resolution HLA genotyping. Among some 400 genotyped donors of the cohort, an average of around 220,000 unique TCR beta nucleotide sequences was sequenced per donor, of which about 18% were non-productive. Because of strong linkage in the cohort, five DR-DQ haplotypes were treated as single units for association and clustering. In the later analysis, no new phenotypic data were used to find candidate immune exposures; instead, reliance was placed on TCR beta sequences and their occurrence across donors. The study was designed to test whether signatures of past pathogen exposure could be identified by cataloging public T cell receptors. An earlier analysis of approximately 580 of the donors used high-throughput TCR beta sequencing to judge whether each TCR beta V gene segment behaved as functional or pseudogenic. General conclusions and limits of the study: A total of 150 or so TCR beta chains were listed by the study as associated with cytomegalovirus. A cluster of highly shared sequence variants was judged likely to represent a technical artifact of the sequencing pipeline. In this cohort, only TCR beta chains were sequenced, and detectable features were limited by the absence of alpha or paired-chain data. According to a later genetic analysis, donors in an Asian-associated ancestry cluster had fewer N-insertions in productive TCRs than the approximately 700-donor mean. For the cohort, immune exposure information was limited to CMV serostatus. In a later analysis, TCR association rates were found to vary across HLA loci, with the most associated TCRs seen for DRB1 alleles and the fewest for HLA-C alleles. In a later genetic analysis, a missense DCLRE1C variant was associated with V-gene and J-gene trimming of TCR beta chains, and the association was replicated in an independent cohort. Correlated functional status among segregating V segments might be attributable to linkage disequilibrium, but an unknown experimental factor could not be ruled out. In an earlier analysis of some 500 of the donors, most TCR beta V segments were observed in productive rearrangements about 87% or about 30% of the time, broadly matching IMGT annotations. The authors suggested that the approach could potentially be extended to other disease states and immunological phenotypes. In vitro tests confirmed that three of the cytomegalovirus-associated TCR beta chains recognize cytomegalovirus antigens. The 87-base-pair reads could not distinguish some IMGT-functional V segments, including TRBV6-2 and TRBV6-3, so those segments were excluded. Cytomegalovirus status was reported to be diagnosed by the classifier with high specificity and sensitivity in both the original and validation cohorts. HLA typing was unavailable for some donors at each locus, so association tests used only the typed subset. Strong co-occurrence of HLA alleles, especially DR and DQ, made assigning TCR associations to individual alleles difficult. According to a later analysis, parvovirus B19, influenza, CMV and Epstein-Barr virus appeared linked to several top co-occurrence clusters. A further reported finding was that TCR beta sequences accurately predicted the HLA-A and HLA-B alleles for most subjects in the first cohort. Specific HLA alleles were associated with 16,951 TCR beta sequences at a false discovery rate of 0.05 in a later analysis. Most TCR sequences were seen in very few donors, while some public TCRs were found in many individuals. Sequencing depth was assumed to be roughly uniform across donors in the presence/absence analyses, though that assumption may not hold. Most CMV-associated TCR beta chains appeared to be HLA-restricted in a later analysis, and the HLA associations seemed to be driven largely by CMV exposure. In a later analysis, HLA-associated TCR beta chains showed more clonal expansion and lower generation probabilities than non-associated chains that were equally common. Approximately 16 rarely observed V segments, including chromosome 9 orphons, were excluded from the earlier analysis of a few hundred of the donors because counts were too low.

The cohort was made up of 500 to 850 healthy bone marrow donors. Cohort members were all nominally healthy when sampled, although unrecorded immune exposures were likely present. The donor was CMV seropositive and was included in the group of 290 or so seropositive cohort members. A peripheral blood sample was provided by each donor, and peripheral blood mononuclear cells were used for TCR beta sequencing. The Qiagen DNeasy Blood Extraction Kit was used to extract genomic DNA from the blood cell samples. Libraries were constructed by the immunoSEQ multiplex PCR assay. A mixture of 60 forward primers for TCR Vbeta segments and 13 reverse primers for TCR Jbeta segments was used in the multiplex PCR. A multiplex PCR assay on genomic DNA amplified the CDR3 region of rearranged TCR beta genes. The Illumina HiSeq System was used to sequence the amplified TCR beta libraries as 87-base-pair reads. The authors' analysis ran thus. Across the 666 repertoires, a later analysis counted around 80 million unique TCR beta chains, around 11 million of which were shared by at least two donors. To remove PCR and sequencing errors, raw reads were error-corrected and collapsed into unique sequences using a nearest-neighbor algorithm that merged closely related sequences. V, D and J gene segments were assigned by aligning CDR3 sequences to IMGT reference sequences. Each retained sequence needed at least a six-nucleotide match to both a V gene segment and a J gene segment. Rearrangements were called productive when the CDR3 lacked stop codons and stayed in frame with V and J; all others were non-productive. Following IMGT convention, CDR3 was defined as the stretch from the second conserved V-encoded cysteine to the conserved J-encoded phenylalanine. In an earlier analysis of around 540 of the donors, sequences lacking an unambiguous match to a single V gene segment were excluded. In an earlier analysis of approximately 550 of the donors, V segments were called functional above 56.7% productive rearrangements and were called segregating when the between-donor standard deviation exceeded 5%. A statistical classification framework was built for diagnosing cytomegalovirus status from the catalog of TCR beta chain sequences. In a later analysis, TCR nucleotide sequences were compared against IMGT/GENE-DB human TR gene sequences so that V and J genes could be assigned. A later analysis assigned CDR3 sequences and most-parsimonious VDJ recombination scenarios with the TCRdist pipeline. In a later analysis, each TCR beta chain was defined by its CDR3 amino acid sequence together with its V-gene family, and reads without a unique V-gene family were excluded. In a later analysis, around 600 highly shared, low-generation-probability nucleotide sequences were removed to address suspected cross-contamination and a sequencing artifact. A later analysis calculated a clonal expansion index for each public chain from normalized within-repertoire ranks of inferred template counts. In a later analysis, generation probabilities were computed with a VDJ recombination model fitted to out-of-frame rearrangements, and the resulting probabilities were checked against IGoR. In a later analysis, TCR-TCR, TCR-HLA and TCR-CMV co-occurrence was scored with hypergeometric tests, and a repertoire-size bias correction was applied to TCR pairs. To estimate false discovery rates, a later analysis permuted the HLA or CMV assignments 20 times. In a later analysis, co-occurring TCRs were grouped using DBSCAN, and TCRdist sequence similarity was added for clustering within HLA-allele-positive subsets. For co-occurrence clustering, repertoires with fewer than 30,000 or more than 120,000 public chains were excluded, along with roughly 5 repertoires with anomalous nucleotide sharing. TCRdb re-hosts the immuneACCESS table, in-frame sequences only. Its copies lack some clones; in the studies checked, an unresolved V gene accounts for under half of them, and the cause for the rest is not known. From that table come the V and J calls and clone size; the DNA was used to work out D and trimming. This sample lists roughly 110,000 clones; about three quarters were detected once. Of the sample, roughly 6.5% is held by the ten largest clones.

As for this clone: Its cognate antigen has yet to be identified. Nothing much larger sits one base from this clone, and base qualities are not available.

The germline V gene provides CDR1 SGHAT and CDR2 FQNNGV. Spanning cysteine to phenylalanine, the CDR3 consists of 16 amino acids. Only the CDR3 region is kept as DNA, spanning 48 bases read in frame from base 1. Clipping removes 5 bases from V and 7 bases from J, with 14 as the unmatched junction base count. The chain is assembled from TRBV11-2 and TRBJ2-1; 7 central bases correspond to TRBD2. The sequenced sample consisted of PBMCs. The clonotype originates from a woman aged 45-60 years in good health and CMV-seropositive. CDR3 region: CASSTASWGGGNEQFF. The DNA sequence is given as TGTGCCAGCAGCACGGCAAGTTGGGGGGGTGGAAATGAGCAGTTCTTC.